This entry is about one T cell receptor beta chain. The sample comes from a study of radiotherapy plus CTLA-4 blockade in lung cancer. This table comes from immunoSEQ multiplex PCR, and its TCRdb copy is limited to in-frame clones, with some not included. Of fewer than 65,000 clones detected, approximately 80% appear once; the ten largest clones hold less than 3%. The CDR3 extends over 15 amino acids. Trimming shortened V by 1 base and J by 6 bases, and 16 bases separated the two germline ends. Germline V gives CDR1 LGHNA, CDR2 YNFKEQ. The material sequenced was peripheral blood, taken from a patient treated with radiotherapy plus ipilimumab. This clonotype was sampled from a human donor with non-small cell lung cancer whose response to radiotherapy plus ipilimumab could not be evaluated. The J gene is TRBJ2-7, the V gene TRBV4-2; tentatively, D is TRBD2 (5 bases). DNA for the CDR3: TGTGCCAGCAGCCAAGTCCAAGCGGTCGCCCTCGAGCAGTACTTC. It codes for CASSQVQAVALEQYF.